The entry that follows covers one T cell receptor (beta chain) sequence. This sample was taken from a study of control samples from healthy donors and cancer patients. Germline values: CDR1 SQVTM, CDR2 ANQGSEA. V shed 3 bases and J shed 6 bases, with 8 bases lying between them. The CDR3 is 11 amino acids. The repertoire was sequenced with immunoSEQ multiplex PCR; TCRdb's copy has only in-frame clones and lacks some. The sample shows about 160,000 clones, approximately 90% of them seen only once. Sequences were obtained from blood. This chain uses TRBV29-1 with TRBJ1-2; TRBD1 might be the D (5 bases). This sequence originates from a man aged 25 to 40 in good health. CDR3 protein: CSVDGHNGYTF. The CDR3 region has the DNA TGCAGCGTTGACGGACACAATGGCTACACCTTC. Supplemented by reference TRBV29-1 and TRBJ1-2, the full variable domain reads SAVISQKPSRDICQRGTSLTIQCQVDSQVTMMFWYRQQPGQSLTLIATANQGSEATYESGFVIDKFPISRPNLTFSTLTVSNMSPEDSSIYLCSVDGHNGYTFGSGTRLTVV.